The 32 T cell receptor beta chains given below trace back to one sample, sequenced in a study of blood T cell repertoires in COVID-19. Produced via immunoSEQ multiplex PCR; TCRdb's table is partial and in-frame only. Of some 220,000 clones in the sample, around 83% were seen once. The sample consisted of peripheral blood. These receptors all stem from a man aged 45-65 years with active or convalescent COVID-19.

The sample holds one count of this clone. This chain connects TRBV6-2 or TRBV6-3 to TRBJ2-6; 13 nucleotides align to TRBD2. J was trimmed by 2 bases and V by 4 bases; bases with no gene match: 2. This CDR3 comprises 17 residues. Looked up from germline, CDR1 is MNHEY and CDR2 is SVGEGT. CDR3 region: CASSWTSGRAGANVLTF. The CDR3 DNA follows: TGTGCCAGCAGTTGGACTAGCGGGAGAGCTGGGGCCAACGTCCTGACTTTC.

The chain recombines TRBV12-5 with TRBJ2-5; TRBD2 is a possible D gene (6 bases). CDR1 is LGHNT and CDR2 is FRNRAP in the germline V gene. CDR3 length equals 16 residues. The V gene lost 2 bases and the J gene lost 4 bases, with 17 bases spanning the gap. CDR3 amino acids: CASGLPRRRDRETQYF. The CDR3, as DNA: TGTGCTAGTGGTTTGCCCCGGCGGCGGGATAGAGAGACCCAGTACTTC.

The gene calls are TRBV5-6 and TRBJ2-4; TRBD1 agrees at 7 bases. CDR1 is SGHDT, CDR2 YYEEEE, per germline. There are 15 residues in the CDR3. Trimming at V came to 3 bases and at J to 8 bases, leaving 11 bases not matched to a gene. In nucleotides, the CDR3 is TGTGCCAGCAGCTCCCGCGAGGGGGCAACGGACATTCAGTACTTC. Amino acid sequence: CASSSREGATDIQYF.

V is TRBV3-1 (or the pseudogene TRBV3-2) and J is TRBJ2-2, with unresolved D. From germline, CDR1 is LGHDT and CDR2 YNNKEL (reference sequence). The CDR3 has 16 residues. Trimming pared 1 base from V and 5 bases from J, leaving 14 bases between. The CDR3 sequence is CASSQAERLGTGELFF. CDR3 sequence (DNA): TGTGCCAGCAGCCAAGCTGAGCGATTGGGTACCGGGGAGCTGTTTTTT.

The chain carries TRBV6-2 or TRBV6-3 and TRBJ1-5, with no clear D. CDR3 size: 13 residues. CDR1 and CDR2 from the germline V gene are MNHEY and SVGEGT. The V end lost 5 bases, the J end lost 0 bases, and 5 bases lay between the germline ends. The CDR3: CASSQDSNQPQHF. Here the CDR3 DNA reads TGTGCCAGCAGTCAGGATAGCAATCAGCCCCAGCATTTT.

The V call is TRBV7-8, the J call TRBJ1-1; 7 bases are a match to TRBD1. CDR1 and CDR2 (germline): SGHVS, FQNEAQ. J gave up 3 bases and V 3 bases, and 10 bases lay outside the gene matches. The CDR3 has 16 residues. CDR3 sequence: CASSFKGGGPDTEAFF. The CDR3, as DNA: TGTGCCAGCAGCTTTAAAGGGGGCGGACCGGACACTGAAGCTTTCTTT.

The CDR3 DNA sequence: TGTGCCAGCAGTCCAGACAGGGGGCAAGGAAACACCATATATTTT. This codes for CASSPDRGQGNTIYF. The chain links TRBV27 to TRBJ1-3; 10 positions match TRBD1. CDR3 size: 15 residues. Trimming cost V 5 bases and J 4 bases; bases outside gene matches: 5. Germline V lookup: CDR1 MNHEY, CDR2 SMNVEV (reference sequence).

CDR3 sequence (DNA): TGCGCCAGCAGTTTCGACAGGGGGATCAGCAATGAGCAGTTCTTC. Translated, it gives CASSFDRGISNEQFF. This chain links TRBV10-2 with TRBJ2-1; 9 bases are a match to TRBD1. Germline V gene lookup returns CDR1 WSHSY and CDR2 SAAADI. V shed 5 bases and J 6 bases; nucleotides not matched to a gene: 8. The CDR3 spans 15 residues.

This chain's CDR3 is CASSSGLWSNQPQHF. In nucleotides, the CDR3 is TGTGCCAGCAGCTCGGGTCTTTGGAGCAATCAGCCCCAGCATTTT. The genes are TRBV7-2 and TRBJ1-5; no clear D. This CDR3 has 15 residues. V was cut by 4 bases and J by 1 base, with 11 bases left in between. Germline CDR1 and CDR2: SGHTA and FQGNSA.

This chain uses TRBV9 with TRBJ2-3; 13 bases align to TRBD2. The V gene's germline CDR1 is SGDLS and CDR2 YYNGEE. The CDR3 consists of 20 residues. Trimming cost V 5 bases and J 1 base; bases outside gene matches: 16. In DNA, the CDR3 is TGTGCCAGCAGTCTAAGTGTAGGACTAGCGGGAGTACCTGGCACAGATACGCAGTATTTT. This gives the protein CASSLSVGLAGVPGTDTQYF.

This clone was detected only a few times. This chain connects TRBV11-2 to TRBJ2-1; D perhaps matches TRBD2 (5 bases). CDR3 length: 15 residues. The germline CDR1 and CDR2 sequences are SGHAT and FQNNGV. V was clipped by 4 bases and J by 6 bases, with 16 bases between them. The CDR3 protein is CASSSSIGGSNEQFF. CDR3 nucleotides: TGTGCCAGCAGCTCATCGATTGGAGGAAGCAATGAGCAGTTCTTC.

This chain connects TRBV7-2 to TRBJ2-5, with 9 bases that match TRBD2. CDR3 size: 15 residues. Germline CDR1 is SGHTA and CDR2 is FQGNSA. The V segment lost 4 bases and the J segment 4 bases; nucleotides outside the gene matches: 7. CDR3: CASSSTGGLAETQYF. Written as DNA, the CDR3 is TGTGCCAGCAGCTCCACGGGGGGACTAGCAGAGACCCAGTACTTC.

V gene TRBV23-1 combines with J gene TRBJ1-2, with 7 bases fitting TRBD1. TRBV23-1 is marked as an open reading frame, function uncertain. V dropped 4 bases and J dropped 6; count of bases not matched to a gene: 8. This CDR3 is built from 14 residues. The DNA of the CDR3 is TGCGCCAGCAGTCTCTTTGACAGGGATCATGGCTACACCTTC. The encoded protein is CASSLFDRDHGYTF.

The gene calls are TRBV4-3 and TRBJ2-1; 7 bases align to TRBD2. In germline, CDR1 is LGHNA, CDR2 YSLEER. The J segment lost 5 bases and the V segment lost 0 bases, leaving 10 bases of the junction unmatched. The CDR3 has 17 amino acids. The CDR3 region has the DNA TGCGCCAGCAGCCAAGATCTGGGGGGAGGGTTTAACAATGAGCAGTTCTTC. Its protein product is CASSQDLGGGFNNEQFF.

The chain couples TRBV19 to TRBJ2-5; 7 nucleotides line up with TRBD1. V trimming: 5 bases; J trimming: 0 bases; junction bases outside the gene matches: 3. Germline loops: CDR1 LNHDA, CDR2 SQIVND (reference sequence). The CDR3 runs 14 residues. The CDR3: CASSGTAYQETQYF. For the CDR3, the DNA is TGTGCCAGTAGTGGGACAGCGTACCAAGAGACCCAGTACTTC.

This clone occurred once. The chain recombines TRBV4-2 with TRBJ1-5; 7 bases are a match to TRBD1. J gave up 3 bases and V 4 bases, and 6 bases lay outside the gene matches. In germline, CDR1 is LGHNA, CDR2 YNFKEQ. This CDR3 comprises 15 residues. CDR3 DNA: TGTGCCAGCAGCCGAGACAGGGCCCCCAATCAGCCCCAGCATTTT. As protein: CASSRDRAPNQPQHF.

The chain employs TRBV27 and TRBJ2-1; the match to TRBD2 covers 8 bases. This CDR3 is built from 14 residues. CDR1 and CDR2 from the germline V gene are MNHEY and SMNVEV (reference sequence). With 6 bases clipped from V and 7 bases from J, the junction kept 8 bases outside the gene matches. The CDR3 sequence: CASSPGTSVNEQFF. The CDR3, as DNA: TGTGCCAGCAGCCCCGGGACTAGTGTAAATGAGCAGTTCTTC.

This clone was observed a handful of times. The chain links TRBV7-2 to TRBJ2-3, with D unclear. CDR1 SGHTA and CDR2 FQGNSA come from the germline V gene. V lost 3 bases to trimming and J lost 6 bases, with 7 bases between them. The length of the CDR3 is 12 residues. CDR3 nucleotides: TGTGCCAGCAGCTTCTCGAGGGATACGCAGTATTTT. Amino acid sequence: CASSFSRDTQYF.

The chain has TRBV9 and TRBJ1-2; a possible D gene is TRBD1 (5 bases). V was pared by 0 bases and J by 2 bases, with 14 bases between. Per the germline V gene, CDR1 is SGDLS and CDR2 is YYNGEE. This CDR3 is 16 amino acids long. CDR3: CASSVAQTDFNYGYTF. DNA of the CDR3: TGTGCCAGCAGCGTAGCCCAGACAGACTTCAACTATGGCTACACCTTC.

This chain uses TRBV2 with TRBJ2-3; D unresolved. V was clipped by 9 bases and J by 6 bases, with 10 bases between them. CDR1 and CDR2 (germline): SNHLY, FYNNEI. The CDR3 has 11 residues. For the CDR3, the DNA is TGTGCCAGTCGAGCCGCGGATACGCAGTATTTT. It translates to CASRAADTQYF. The complete variable domain, with remaining parts taken from reference TRBV2 and TRBJ2-3, reads EPEVTQTPSHQVTQMGQEVILRCVPISNHLYFYWYRQILGQKVEFLVSFYNNEISEKSEIFDDQFSVERPDGSNFTLKIRSTKLEDSAMYFCASRAADTQYFGPGTRLTVL.

The chain carries TRBV7-4 and TRBJ2-1; 11 bases match TRBD1. CDR3 length: 17 residues. Germline CDR1 is SGHVT and CDR2 is SQSDAQ. V was pared by 5 bases and J by 0 bases, with 6 bases of the junction left unmatched. CDR3 residues: CASSAGTGGTSYNEQFF. In nucleotides, the CDR3 is TGTGCCAGCAGCGCCGGGACAGGGGGGACCTCCTACAATGAGCAGTTCTTC.

The table lists this clone with a count of one. This chain connects TRBV28 to TRBJ1-2, with D possibly matching TRBD1 (6 bases). Germline V lookup: CDR1 MDHEN, CDR2 SYDVKM. This CDR3 is 14 amino acids long. V was pared by 2 bases and J by 6 bases, with 13 bases between. The CDR3 coding sequence is TGTGCCAGCAGTTTAGCCTACAGGGCGGATGGCTACACCTTC. This codes for CASSLAYRADGYTF.

This chain joins TRBV5-1 and TRBJ2-1, with 10 bases identical to TRBD1. V lost 4 bases to trimming and J lost 4 bases; unmatched junction nucleotides: 8. The CDR3 has 16 amino acids. Per the germline V gene, CDR1 is SGHRS and CDR2 is YFSETQ. The CDR3 protein is CASSIIPGQGYNEQFF. The DNA for the CDR3 is TGCGCCAGCAGCATAATCCCGGGACAGGGGTACAATGAGCAGTTCTTC.

The chain combines TRBV7-2 with TRBJ1-6; TRBD1 might be the D (5 bases). The CDR3 contains 18 residues. Looked up from germline, CDR1 is SGHTA and CDR2 is FQGNSA. V lost 2 bases and J 0 bases, leaving 14 bases between the germline ends. The CDR3 reads CASSLRGGPSSYNSPLHF. CDR3 nucleotide sequence: TGTGCCAGCAGCTTAAGGGGCGGCCCGTCCTCCTATAATTCACCCCTCCACTTT. The full variable domain, completed using reference TRBV7-2 and TRBJ1-6, is GAGVSQSPSNKVTEKGKDVELRCDPISGHTALYWYRQSLGQGLEFLIYFQGNSAPDKSGLPSDRFSAERTGGSVSTLTIQRTQQEDSAVYLCASSLRGGPSSYNSPLHFGNGTRLTVT.

This clone was recorded once. The chain couples TRBV7-3 to TRBJ2-2, with D perhaps TRBD1 (5 bases). The CDR3 contains 15 residues. Germline CDR1 is SGHTA and CDR2 is FQGTGA. The V gene lost 5 bases and the J gene lost 0 bases, with 10 bases spanning the gap. This CDR3 reads CASSKDSSNTGELFF. The CDR3 DNA sequence: TGTGCCAGCAGCAAAGACAGCTCGAACACCGGGGAGCTGTTTTTT.

The chain couples TRBV10-3 to TRBJ2-7; possible D gene TRBD1, 5 bases. V lost 2 bases and J lost 9, with 14 bases in between. In germline, CDR1 is ENHRY, CDR2 SYGVKD. CDR3 length: 13 amino acids. CDR3 DNA sequence: TGTGCCATCAGTGAGCCAGGGCAAACGGGGCAGTACGTC. Translating it yields CAISEPGQTGQYV.

The chain combines TRBV5-1 with TRBJ2-3; maybe TRBD1 (5 bases). Trimming stripped 1 base from V and 2 bases from J, with 14 bases between. The CDR3 is 16 residues long. Germline CDR1 is SGHRS and CDR2 is YFSETQ. CDR3 region: CASSLIGQRPTDTQYF. CDR3 DNA sequence: TGCGCCAGCAGCTTGATAGGACAAAGACCCACAGATACGCAGTATTTT.

The chain combines TRBV18 with TRBJ2-3; 9 nucleotides match TRBD2. The length of the CDR3 is 17 residues. Germline-derived CDR1 and CDR2 are KGHSH and LQKENI. The V and J ends lost 3 bases and 2 bases, in that order; junction bases with no gene match: 9. CDR3 DNA: TGTGCCAGCTCACCTATCGCGACTAGCGGTAACACAGATACGCAGTATTTT. This gives the protein CASSPIATSGNTDTQYF.

The rearrangement links TRBV4-3 to TRBJ2-3; 9 positions agree with TRBD2. The CDR3 totals 16 residues. The junction had 6 bases not matched to a gene; V was cut back by 0 bases and J by 5 bases. Germline-derived CDR1 and CDR2 are LGHNA and YSLEER. CDR3 bases: TGCGCCAGCAGCCAAGAATTGGCGGGAGGGGGAGATACGCAGTATTTT. It is translated as CASSQELAGGGDTQYF.

The chain has TRBV7-9 and TRBJ1-1; 9 positions match TRBD1. Germline V gives CDR1 SEHNR, CDR2 FQNEAQ (reference sequence). With V trimmed by 6 bases and J by 1 base, 6 bases remained unmatched. The CDR3 consists of 15 residues. The CDR3 nucleotides are TGTGCCAGCAGTTCAGGGACAGGGACGAACACTGAAGCTTTCTTT. This gives the protein CASSSGTGTNTEAFF.

The chain uses TRBV28 and TRBJ1-5, with TRBD1 matching over 7 bases. The CDR3 is 12 amino acids. The ends lost 8 bases at V and 9 bases at J; junction bases unmatched: 7. Germline V gene data show CDR1 as MDHEN and CDR2 as SYDVKM. CDR3 nucleotides: TGTGCCAGCGACACCCGGACAGGGCCCCAGCATTTT. Its translation: CASDTRTGPQHF.

This rearrangement joins TRBV9 to TRBJ1-1; possibly TRBD1 for D (5 bases). Germline lookup yields CDR1 SGDLS and CDR2 YYNGEE. The CDR3 runs 14 residues. Trimming removed 1 base at V and 1 base at J, with 8 bases between. The CDR3 region is CASSVTGWNTEAFF. Here the CDR3 DNA reads TGTGCCAGCAGCGTAACAGGTTGGAACACTGAAGCTTTCTTT.